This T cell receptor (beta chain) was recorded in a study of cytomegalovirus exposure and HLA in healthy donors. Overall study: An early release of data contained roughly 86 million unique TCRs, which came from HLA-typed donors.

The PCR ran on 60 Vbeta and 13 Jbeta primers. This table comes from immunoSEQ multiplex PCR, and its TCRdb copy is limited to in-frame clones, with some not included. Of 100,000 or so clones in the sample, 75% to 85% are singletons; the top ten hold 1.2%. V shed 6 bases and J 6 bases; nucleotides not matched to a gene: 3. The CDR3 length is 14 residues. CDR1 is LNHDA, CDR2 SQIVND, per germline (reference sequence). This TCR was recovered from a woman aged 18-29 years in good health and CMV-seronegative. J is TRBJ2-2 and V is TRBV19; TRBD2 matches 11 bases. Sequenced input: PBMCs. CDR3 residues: CASSPGLAAGELFF. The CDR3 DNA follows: TGTGCCAGTAGCCCGGGACTAGCGGCCGGGGAGCTGTTTTTT.